This TCR beta chain stems from a study of cytomegalovirus exposure and HLA in healthy donors. Donors counted as nominally healthy when sampled, yet unrecorded immune exposures were likely. The study ran its PCR with 60 Vbeta and 13 Jbeta primers. The table came from immunoSEQ multiplex PCR; TCRdb's copy has only in-frame clones and leaves some out. Seen here are 59,000 or so clones, under 80% observed once, and the top ten hold about 7%. This TCR was recovered from a man under 40 in good health and CMV-seropositive. What was sequenced was PBMCs.

CDR3 loop: CASSIPGQGTGELFF. DNA of the CDR3: TGTGCCAGCAGCATTCCGGGACAGGGAACCGGGGAGCTGTTTTTT. The chain joins TRBV5-6 to TRBJ2-2, with TRBD1 matching 9 bases. This CDR3 has 15 residues. The V gene's germline CDR1 is SGHDT and CDR2 YYEEEE. The trim removed 4 bases at V and 5 bases at J, leaving 6 bases unmatched.